This TCR beta chain was obtained from a study of control samples from healthy donors and cancer patients. This clone was picked up one time. This table comes from immunoSEQ multiplex PCR, and its TCRdb copy is limited to in-frame clones, with some not included. The top ten hold 3.5% to 4.5% of the sample, which has approximately 110,000 clones, about nine tenths seen once. Germline V lookup: CDR1 SGHTA, CDR2 FQGNSA. The length of the CDR3 is 15 residues. Trimming shortened V by 1 base and J by 1 base, and 10 bases separated the two germline ends. J is TRBJ1-1 and V is TRBV7-2; maybe TRBD1 (5 bases). This sequence originates from a human donor in good health. The donor label of this sample is uncertain. The sequencing sample was made of blood. CDR3 sequence reads: CASSLGGVGNTEAFF. For the CDR3, the DNA is TGTGCCAGCAGCTTAGGAGGGGTAGGGAACACTGAAGCTTTCTTT. Drawing the rest from reference TRBV7-2 and TRBJ1-1, the complete variable domain is GAGVSQSPSNKVTEKGKDVELRCDPISGHTALYWYRQSLGQGLEFLIYFQGNSAPDKSGLPSDRFSAERTGGSVSTLTIQRTQQEDSAVYLCASSLGGVGNTEAFFGQGTRLTVV.